The 8 T cell receptor beta chains presented below share a single source sample, sequenced in a study of molecular identifiers for immune sequencing clone quantification. Each CDR3 protein is one row after TCRdb ran MiXCR on the PCR reads. Here the sample spans approximately 680,000 distinct CDR3 sequences, 25% being singletons. Input material: naive CD8+ T cells from blood, with Jurkat cell RNA spiked in. Subset defined: FACS-sorted CD8+CD4-CCR7+CD45RA+ naive T cells. All receptors come from a human donor in good health. Some libraries in this study had Jurkat cell RNA spiked in.

In the case of this clonotype: A much larger clone is a single base away; this may be a read error. This rearrangement joins TRBV6-1 to TRBJ2-7; 7 bases map to TRBD2. J lost 2 bases, V lost 11 bases, and 6 bases had no gene match. The CDR3 extends over 12 amino acids. The V gene's germline CDR1 is MNHNS and CDR2 SASEGT. CDR3 residues: CAGQGGTYEQYF. The CDR3 DNA follows: TGTGCCGGCCAGGGAGGGACCTACGAGCAGTACTTC.

This clonotype has ten or more counts. The chain employs TRBV28 and TRBJ1-4; D not certain. CDR3 length: 16 residues. V was clipped by 3 bases and J by 4 bases, with 15 bases between them. Germline-derived CDR1 and CDR2 are MDHEN and SYDVKM. CDR3 bases: TGTGCCAGCAGTTTCACAGATGACGACGTTAATGAAAAACTGTTTTTT. This sequence encodes CASSFTDDDVNEKLFF.

On this clonotype: It may be a read error: a sequence one base away is much more abundant. The chain links TRBV12-3 or TRBV12-4 to TRBJ1-5; no clear D gene. There are 16 residues in the CDR3. V gave up 1 base and J gave up 8 bases, with 18 bases separating them. The CDR3 bases are TGTGCCAGCAGTTTAGTGAGACAAGAAACGGTGGAGCCCCAGCATTTT. This codes for CASSLVRQETVEPQHF.

The sample holds one count of this clonotype. The rearrangement links TRBV6-5 to TRBJ2-1; D is uncertain. Trimming left V 4 bases short and J 7 bases short, with 14 bases between. There are 14 residues in the CDR3. Germline loops: CDR1 MNHEY, CDR2 SVGAGI. CDR3 loop: CASSSLELNNEQFF. In DNA form, the CDR3 reads TGTGCCAGCAGTTCCCTGGAACTAAATAATGAGCAGTTCTTC.

This clonotype was counted ten times or more. The chain recombines TRBV12-3 or TRBV12-4 with TRBJ2-7, with 7 bases aligning to TRBD2. V trimming: 7 bases; J trimming: 5 bases; junction bases outside the gene matches: 11. The CDR3 is made up of 14 amino acids. Here the CDR3 DNA reads TGTGCCAGCAACCTGGGGGGGTTCGGGAACGAGCAGTACTTC. As protein: CASNLGGFGNEQYF.

As regards this clonotype: An end of the junction does not agree with germline; a read error may underlie this. The chain joins TRBV20-1 to TRBJ2-5, with 15 bases that match TRBD2. This CDR3 is 17 amino acids long. In germline, CDR1 is DFQATT, CDR2 SNEGSKA (reference sequence). CDR3 sequence: CSAREGLAGGYQEPQYF. The CDR3, as DNA: TGCAGTGCTAGAGAAGGACTAGCGGGGGGGTACCAAGAGCCCCAGTACTTC.

The rearrangement links TRBV12-3 or TRBV12-4 to TRBJ2-3; 8 bases align to TRBD2. CDR3 size: 15 residues. V was clipped by 3 bases and J by 1 base; unmatched bases: 3. The CDR3 spells CASSLLREGTDTQYF. The CDR3 DNA reads TGTGCCAGCAGTTTGTTGCGGGAGGGCACAGATACGCAGTATTTT.

This clonotype came up a few times. V and J are TRBV20-1 and TRBJ1-1, with 7 positions matching TRBD1. The CDR3 runs to 13 residues. Germline loops: CDR1 DFQATT, CDR2 SNEGSKA (reference sequence). V shed 6 bases, J shed 4 bases, and the junction held 8 bases outside the gene matches. The CDR3 region has the DNA TGCAGTGCAACCGCGGGACAGCTCACTGAAGCTTTCTTT. As protein: CSATAGQLTEAFF.